This T cell receptor (beta chain) was found in a study of T-cell memory formation after mild COVID-19. Study results and caveats: Nothing showed for sure that second-wave clones peaking on day 37 were SARS-CoV-2 specific. A balance of CD4 and CD8 characterized clones contracting day 15 to 85, whereas later expanders leaned CD4+.

J lost 6 bases, V lost 4 bases, and 5 bases had no gene match. Looked up from germline, CDR1 is SGHRS and CDR2 is YFSETQ. This CDR3 spans 14 amino acids. With constant-segment primers, 5'RACE yielded cDNA libraries of TCR alpha and TCR beta that carried sample barcodes and UMIs. TCRdb analysed the 5' RACE reads with MiXCR anew, one entry per CDR3 protein. The sample gives 190,000 or so distinct CDR3 sequences, more than 9% of which show up once; 2.5% to 3.5% is in the top ten. This clonotype was observed a handful of times. Its target is unknown. This TCR was recovered from a man aged 18-30 years who had mild COVID-19 (a few samples of this study predate the infection). Cell type and time point are not known. The chain joins TRBV5-1 to TRBJ2-1; 9 bases map to TRBD2. Source material: PBMCs or a T cell subset sorted from them (not recorded which). The CDR3 nucleotides are TGCGCCAGCAGCGGCGGGGGGGCATCCAATGAGCAGTTCTTC. Protein product: CASSGGGASNEQFF.